What follows describes a single T cell receptor beta chain. Clones were sequenced by immunoSEQ multiplex PCR, and TCRdb holds only the in-frame ones, with some missing. The sample yields over 250,000 clones, about 91% seen once. The entry originates in a study of blood T cell repertoires in COVID-19. Trimming took 6 bases from V and 5 from J; bases not matched to a gene: 7. Germline assignment: CDR1 MRHNA and CDR2 SNTAGT. The CDR3 consists of 15 residues. The specimen sequenced was PBMCs or T cells enriched from blood (not recorded which). This TCR derives from a woman aged 18-30 years who had recovered from COVID-19. The chain couples TRBV6-4 to TRBJ2-1; TRBD2 matches at 10 bases. CDR3 region: CASSTGTSEHNEQFF. For the CDR3, the DNA is TGTGCCAGCAGCACCGGGACTAGCGAGCACAATGAGCAGTTCTTC.